The source of this T cell receptor beta chain is a study of blood T cells in healthy people across ages. Findings of the study overall: It was the long-lived donors that had more naive CD4+ cells and higher diversity than aged donors. A strong correlation was seen between TCR beta diversity and naive T cell percentage.

Remarks on this clonotype: Antigen specificity is unknown.

V lost 1 base to trimming and J lost 2 bases, with 9 bases between them. CDR1 is LNHNV and CDR2 is YYDKDF in the germline V gene (reference sequence). The CDR3 is 15 residues long. The study recruited healthy Caucasian donors from Russia who were aged about 6 to 90. A sample-barcoded 5' primer and a J-beta primer mix were used in a second PCR of roughly 7 to 11 cycles. The authors tagged each cDNA molecule using a template-switch adaptor with 12 random nucleotides. TCRdb re-called the 5' RACE reads with MiXCR, one entry per CDR3 protein. The table shows some 290,000 distinct CDR3 sequences, with 27% occurring only once.

The receptor was derived from a woman between 70 and 85 years old in good health. The chain combines TRBV15 with TRBJ1-5; weak D call: TRBD1 (5 bases). The material sequenced was blood. In nucleotides, the CDR3 is TGTGCCACCAGCAGAGTGGCGGGGGGCAATCAGCCCCAGCATTTT. It yields the protein CATSRVAGGNQPQHF.